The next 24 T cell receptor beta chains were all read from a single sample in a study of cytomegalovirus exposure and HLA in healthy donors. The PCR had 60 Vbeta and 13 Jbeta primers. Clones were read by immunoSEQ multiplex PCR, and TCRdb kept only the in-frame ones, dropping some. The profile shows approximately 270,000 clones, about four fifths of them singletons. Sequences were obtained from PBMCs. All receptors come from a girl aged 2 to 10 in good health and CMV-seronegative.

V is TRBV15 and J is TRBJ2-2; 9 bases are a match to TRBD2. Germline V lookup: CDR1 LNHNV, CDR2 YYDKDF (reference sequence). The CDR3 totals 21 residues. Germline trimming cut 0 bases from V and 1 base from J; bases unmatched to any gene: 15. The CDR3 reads CATSRDFSVSSGIMNTGELFF. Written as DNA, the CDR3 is TGTGCCACCAGCAGAGATTTTTCGGTGTCTAGCGGGATAATGAACACCGGGGAGCTGTTTTTT.

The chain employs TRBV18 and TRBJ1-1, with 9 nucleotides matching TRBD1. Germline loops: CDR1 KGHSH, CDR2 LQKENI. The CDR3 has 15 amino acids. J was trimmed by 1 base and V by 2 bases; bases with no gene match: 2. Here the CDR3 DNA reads TGTGCCAGCTCACCATCGGGACAGGGGAACACTGAAGCTTTCTTT. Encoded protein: CASSPSGQGNTEAFF.

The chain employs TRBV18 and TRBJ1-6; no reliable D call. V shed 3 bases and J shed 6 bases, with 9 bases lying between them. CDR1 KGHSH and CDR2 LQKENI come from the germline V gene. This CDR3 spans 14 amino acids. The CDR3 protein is CASSPAERNSPLHF. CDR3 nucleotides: TGTGCCAGCTCACCTGCGGAGCGTAATTCACCCCTCCACTTT. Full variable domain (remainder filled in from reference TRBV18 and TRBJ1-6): NAGVMQNPRHLVRRRGQEARLRCSPMKGHSHVYWYRQLPEEGLKFMVYLQKENIIDESGMPKERFSAEFPKEGPSILRIQQVVRGDSAAYFCASSPAERNSPLHFGNGTRLTVT.

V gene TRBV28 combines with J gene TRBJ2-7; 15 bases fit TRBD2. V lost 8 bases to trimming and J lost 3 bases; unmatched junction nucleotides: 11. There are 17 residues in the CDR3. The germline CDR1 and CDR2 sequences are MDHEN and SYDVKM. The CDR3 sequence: CASYPGLAGGAIYEQYF. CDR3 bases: TGTGCCAGCTACCCGGGACTAGCGGGGGGCGCCATCTACGAGCAGTACTTC.

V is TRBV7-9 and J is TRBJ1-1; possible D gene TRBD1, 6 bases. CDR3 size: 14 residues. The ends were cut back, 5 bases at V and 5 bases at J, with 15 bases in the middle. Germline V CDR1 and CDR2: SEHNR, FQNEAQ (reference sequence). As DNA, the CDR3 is TGTGCCAGCAGCCCGTCAACAGGGCAAACTGAAGCTTTCTTT. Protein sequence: CASSPSTGQTEAFF.

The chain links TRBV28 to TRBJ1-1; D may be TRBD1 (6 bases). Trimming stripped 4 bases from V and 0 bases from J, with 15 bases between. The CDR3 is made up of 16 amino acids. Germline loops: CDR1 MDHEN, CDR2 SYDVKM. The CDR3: CASSWVTGGLNTEAFF. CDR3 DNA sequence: TGTGCCAGCAGTTGGGTGACGGGGGGCTTGAACACTGAAGCTTTCTTT.

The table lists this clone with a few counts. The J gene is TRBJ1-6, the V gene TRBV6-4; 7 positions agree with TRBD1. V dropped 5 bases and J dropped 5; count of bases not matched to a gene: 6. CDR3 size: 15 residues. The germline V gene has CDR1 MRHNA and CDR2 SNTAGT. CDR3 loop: CASSKTGTDNSPLHF. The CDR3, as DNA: TGTGCCAGCAGTAAAACCGGGACAGATAATTCACCCCTCCACTTT.

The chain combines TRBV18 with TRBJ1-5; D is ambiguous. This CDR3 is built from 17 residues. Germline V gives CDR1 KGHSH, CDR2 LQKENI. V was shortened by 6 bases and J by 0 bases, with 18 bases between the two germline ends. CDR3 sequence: CASSSFAPGYSNQPQHF. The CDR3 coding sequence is TGTGCCAGCTCCTCTTTCGCACCGGGGTATAGCAATCAGCCCCAGCATTTT.

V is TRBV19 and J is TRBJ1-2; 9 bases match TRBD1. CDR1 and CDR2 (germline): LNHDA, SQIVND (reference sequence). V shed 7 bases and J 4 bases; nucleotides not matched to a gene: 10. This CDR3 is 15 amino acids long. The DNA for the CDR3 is TGTGCCAGTACCTATGGGGGGACAGGGTTCTATGGCTACACCTTC. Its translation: CASTYGGTGFYGYTF. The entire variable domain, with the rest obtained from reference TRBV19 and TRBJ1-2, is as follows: DGGITQSPKYLFRKEGQNVTLSCEQNLNHDAMYWYRQDPGQGLRLIYYSQIVNDFQKGDIAEGYSVSREKKESFPLTVTSAQKNPTAFYLCASTYGGTGFYGYTFGSGTRLTVV.

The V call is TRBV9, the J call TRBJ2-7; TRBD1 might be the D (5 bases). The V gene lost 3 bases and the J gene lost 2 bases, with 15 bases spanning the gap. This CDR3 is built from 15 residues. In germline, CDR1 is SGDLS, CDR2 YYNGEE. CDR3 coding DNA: TGTGCCAGCAGCGCGACAGCCACTCCTCCCTACGAGCAGTACTTC. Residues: CASSATATPPYEQYF.

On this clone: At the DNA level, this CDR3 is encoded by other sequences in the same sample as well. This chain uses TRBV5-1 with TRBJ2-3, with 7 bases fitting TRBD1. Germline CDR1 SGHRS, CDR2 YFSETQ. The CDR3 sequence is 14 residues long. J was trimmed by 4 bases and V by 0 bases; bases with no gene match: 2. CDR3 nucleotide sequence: TGCGCCAGCAGCTTGGGGCAGGGGGCAGATACGCAGTATTTT. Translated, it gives CASSLGQGADTQYF.

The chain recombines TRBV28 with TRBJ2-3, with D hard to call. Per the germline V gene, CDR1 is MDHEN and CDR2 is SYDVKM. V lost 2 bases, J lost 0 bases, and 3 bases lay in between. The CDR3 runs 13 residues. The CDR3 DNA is TGTGCCAGCAGTTTACGGAGCACAGATACGCAGTATTTT. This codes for CASSLRSTDTQYF.

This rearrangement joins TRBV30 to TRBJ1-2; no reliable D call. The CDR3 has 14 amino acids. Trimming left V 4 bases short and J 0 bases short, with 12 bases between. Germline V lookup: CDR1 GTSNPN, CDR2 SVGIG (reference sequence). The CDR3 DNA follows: TGTGCCTGGATCGGAGGGTTAGCTAACTATGGCTACACCTTC. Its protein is CAWIGGLANYGYTF.

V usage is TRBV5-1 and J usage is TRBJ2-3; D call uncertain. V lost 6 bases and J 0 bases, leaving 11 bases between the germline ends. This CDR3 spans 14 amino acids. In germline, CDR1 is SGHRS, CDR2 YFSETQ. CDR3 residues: CASTPTASTDTQYF. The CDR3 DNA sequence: TGCGCCAGCACCCCGACTGCTAGCACAGATACGCAGTATTTT.

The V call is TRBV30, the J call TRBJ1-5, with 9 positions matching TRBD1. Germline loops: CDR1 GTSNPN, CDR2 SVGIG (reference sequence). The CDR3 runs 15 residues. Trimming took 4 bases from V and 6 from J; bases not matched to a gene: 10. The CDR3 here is CAWIGDREVSQPQHF. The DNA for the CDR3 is TGTGCCTGGATCGGGGACAGGGAAGTGAGTCAGCCCCAGCATTTT.

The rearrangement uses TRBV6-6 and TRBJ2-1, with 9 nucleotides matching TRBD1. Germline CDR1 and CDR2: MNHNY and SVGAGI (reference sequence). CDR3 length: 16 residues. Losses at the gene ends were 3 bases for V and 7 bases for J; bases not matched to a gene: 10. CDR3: CASSYPDRGNPNEQFF. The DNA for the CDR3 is TGTGCCAGCAGTTATCCCGACAGGGGGAACCCAAATGAGCAGTTCTTC.

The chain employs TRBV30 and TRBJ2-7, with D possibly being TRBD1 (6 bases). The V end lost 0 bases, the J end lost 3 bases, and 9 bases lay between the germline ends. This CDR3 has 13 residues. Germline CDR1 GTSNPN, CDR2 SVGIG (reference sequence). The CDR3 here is CAWSVGDNYEQYF. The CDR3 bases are TGTGCCTGGAGTGTGGGGGACAACTACGAGCAGTACTTC.

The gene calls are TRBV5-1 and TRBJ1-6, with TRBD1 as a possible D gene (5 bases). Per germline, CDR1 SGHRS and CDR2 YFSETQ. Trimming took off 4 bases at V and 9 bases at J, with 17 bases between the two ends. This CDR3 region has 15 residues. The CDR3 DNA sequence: TGCGCCAGCAGCCTCTTGGGGGGGAAGTCTTCACCCCTCCACTTT. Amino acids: CASSLLGGKSSPLHF.

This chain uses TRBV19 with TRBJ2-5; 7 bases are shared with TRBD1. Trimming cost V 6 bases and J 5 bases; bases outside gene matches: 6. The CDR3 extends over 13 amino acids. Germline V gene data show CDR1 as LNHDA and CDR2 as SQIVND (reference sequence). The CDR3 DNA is TGTGCCAGTAGCCAACAGGGGTTGGAGACCCAGTACTTC. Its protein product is CASSQQGLETQYF.

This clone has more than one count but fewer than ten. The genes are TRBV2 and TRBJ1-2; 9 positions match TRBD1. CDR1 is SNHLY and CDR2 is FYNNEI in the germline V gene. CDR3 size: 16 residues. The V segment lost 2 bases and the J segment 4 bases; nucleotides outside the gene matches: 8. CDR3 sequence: CASSEPRDRVVYGYTF. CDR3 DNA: TGTGCCAGCAGTGAACCCCGGGACAGGGTCGTCTATGGCTACACCTTC. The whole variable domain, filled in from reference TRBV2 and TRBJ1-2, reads EPEVTQTPSHQVTQMGQEVILRCVPISNHLYFYWYRQILGQKVEFLVSFYNNEISEKSEIFDDQFSVERPDGSNFTLKIRSTKLEDSAMYFCASSEPRDRVVYGYTFGSGTRLTVV.

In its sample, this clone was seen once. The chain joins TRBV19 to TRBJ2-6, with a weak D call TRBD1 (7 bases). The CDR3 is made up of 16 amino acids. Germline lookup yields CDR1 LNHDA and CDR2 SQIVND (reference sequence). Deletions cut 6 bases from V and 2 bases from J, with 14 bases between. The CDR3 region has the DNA TGTGCCAGTAGCAGAGGAGGGGGCGCTGGGGCCAACGTCCTGACTTTC. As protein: CASSRGGGAGANVLTF.

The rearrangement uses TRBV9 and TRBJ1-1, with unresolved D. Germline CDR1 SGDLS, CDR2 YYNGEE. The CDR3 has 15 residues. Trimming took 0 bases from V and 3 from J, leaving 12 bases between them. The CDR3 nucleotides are TGTGCCAGCAGCGTAGCGGCAGGAATCGACACTGAAGCTTTCTTT. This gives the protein CASSVAAGIDTEAFF.

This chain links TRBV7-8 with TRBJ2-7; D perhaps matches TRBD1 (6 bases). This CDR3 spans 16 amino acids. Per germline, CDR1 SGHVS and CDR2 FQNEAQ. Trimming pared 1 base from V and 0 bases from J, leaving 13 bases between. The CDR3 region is CASSLVSGESSYEQYF. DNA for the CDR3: TGTGCCAGCAGCTTAGTTTCAGGGGAGTCCTCCTACGAGCAGTACTTC.

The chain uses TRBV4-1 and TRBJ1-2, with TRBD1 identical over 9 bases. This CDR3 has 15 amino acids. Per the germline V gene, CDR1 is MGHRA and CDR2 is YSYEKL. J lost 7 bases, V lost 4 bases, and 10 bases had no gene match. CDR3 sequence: CASSPSTGGLSGYTF. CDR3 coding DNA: TGCGCCAGCAGCCCGTCGACAGGGGGATTGAGTGGCTACACCTTC.